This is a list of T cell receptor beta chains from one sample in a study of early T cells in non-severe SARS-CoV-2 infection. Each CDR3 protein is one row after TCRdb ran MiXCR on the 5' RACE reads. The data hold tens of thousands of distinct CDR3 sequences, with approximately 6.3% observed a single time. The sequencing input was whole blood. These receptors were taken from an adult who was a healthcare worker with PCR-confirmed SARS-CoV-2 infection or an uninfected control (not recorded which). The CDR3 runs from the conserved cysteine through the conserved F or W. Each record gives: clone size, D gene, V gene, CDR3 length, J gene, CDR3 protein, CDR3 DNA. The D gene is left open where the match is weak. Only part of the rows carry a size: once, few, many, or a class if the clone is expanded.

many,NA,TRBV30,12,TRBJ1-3,CAWKASGNTIYF,TGTGCCTGGAAGGCCTCTGGAAACACCATATATTTT
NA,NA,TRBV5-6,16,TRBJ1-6,CASSLRAGHPNSPLHF,TGTGCCAGCAGCTTAAGAGCTGGACATCCTAATTCACCCCTCCACTTT
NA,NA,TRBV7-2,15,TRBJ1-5,CASSLNSLANQPQHF,TGTGCCAGCAGCTTAAATTCCCTCGCGAATCAGCCCCAGCATTTT
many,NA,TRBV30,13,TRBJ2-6,CAWGASGANVLTF,TGTGCCTGGGGGGCGTCCGGGGCCAACGTCCTGACTTTC
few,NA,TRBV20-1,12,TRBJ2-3,CSANPSTDTQYF,TGCAGTGCTAACCCGAGCACAGATACGCAGTATTTT
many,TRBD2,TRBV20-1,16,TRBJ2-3,CSARDLQRESADTQYF,TGCAGTGCTAGAGATTTGCAGCGGGAGTCGGCAGATACGCAGTATTTT
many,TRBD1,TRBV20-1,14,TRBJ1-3,CSASDRGAGNTIYF,TGCAGTGCTTCGGACAGGGGGGCTGGAAACACCATATATTTT
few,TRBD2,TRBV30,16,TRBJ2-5,CAWRGWTSGTQETQYF,TGTGCCTGGCGGGGATGGACTAGCGGGACCCAAGAGACCCAGTACTTC
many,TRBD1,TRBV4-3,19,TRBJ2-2,CASSRDRGGAFANTGELFF,TGCGCCAGCAGCCGGGACAGGGGCGGAGCGTTCGCGAACACCGGGGAGCTGTTTTTT
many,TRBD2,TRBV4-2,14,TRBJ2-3,CASSPGTSEDTQYF,TGTGCCAGCAGCCCCGGGACTAGCGAAGATACGCAGTATTTT
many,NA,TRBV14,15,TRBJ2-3,CASSAQGWGTDTQYF,TGTGCCAGCAGCGCACAGGGCTGGGGCACAGATACGCAGTATTTT
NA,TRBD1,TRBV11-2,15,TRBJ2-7,CASSPRTGVSYEQYF,TGTGCCAGCAGCCCACGGACAGGGGTATCTTACGAGCAGTACTTC
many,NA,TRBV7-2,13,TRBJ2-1,CASSSRTDNEQFF,TGTGCCAGCAGCTCCCGGACGGACAATGAGCAGTTCTTC
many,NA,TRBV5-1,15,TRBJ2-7,CASSLAGDYSYEQYF,TGCGCCAGCAGCTTGGCTGGCGACTACTCCTACGAGCAGTACTTC
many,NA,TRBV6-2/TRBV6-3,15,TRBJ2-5,CASVTGGAGQETQYF,TGTGCCAGCGTGACCGGGGGAGCCGGGCAAGAGACCCAGTACTTC
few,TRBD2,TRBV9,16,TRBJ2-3,CASSVVEAGGTDTQYF,TGTGCCAGCAGCGTAGTTGAAGCGGGAGGAACAGATACGCAGTATTTT
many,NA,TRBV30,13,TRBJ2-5,CAWSVRVRETQYF,TGTGCCTGGAGTGTACGGGTTCGGGAGACCCAGTACTTC
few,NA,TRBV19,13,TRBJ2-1,CASTHPSYNEQFF,TGTGCCAGTACCCACCCCTCCTACAATGAGCAGTTCTTC
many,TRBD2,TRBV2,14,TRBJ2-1,CASRSGSSYNEQFF,TGTGCCAGCAGGAGCGGGAGCTCCTACAATGAGCAGTTCTTC
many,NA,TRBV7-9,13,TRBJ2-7,CASSSWQSYEQYF,TGTGCCAGCAGCTCCTGGCAATCCTACGAGCAGTACTTC
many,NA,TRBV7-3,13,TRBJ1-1,CASSLWANTEAFF,TGTGCCAGCAGCTTGTGGGCGAACACTGAAGCTTTCTTT
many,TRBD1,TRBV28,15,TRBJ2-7,CASSRRGQGAGEQYF,TGTGCCAGCAGCAGAAGGGGACAGGGGGCTGGGGAGCAGTACTTC
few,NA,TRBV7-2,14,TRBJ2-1,CASSRGGRQNEQFF,TGTGCCAGCAGCAGGGGGGGGAGGCAGAATGAGCAGTTCTTC
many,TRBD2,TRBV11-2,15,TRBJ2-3,CASSIGTITTDTQYF,TGTGCCAGCAGTATCGGGACTATCACCACAGATACGCAGTATTTT
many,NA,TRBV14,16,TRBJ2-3,CASSQRLAYSTDTQYF,TGTGCCAGCAGCCAACGGCTAGCGTACAGCACAGATACGCAGTATTTT
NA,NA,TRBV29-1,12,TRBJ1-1,CSVVKGGTEAFF,TGCAGCGTTGTCAAGGGGGGGACTGAAGCTTTCTTT
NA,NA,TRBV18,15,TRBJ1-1,CASSSPAGMNTEAFF,TGTGCCAGCTCATCCCCCGCAGGGATGAACACTGAAGCTTTCTTT
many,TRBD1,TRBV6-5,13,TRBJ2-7,CASSSTGAHEQYF,TGTGCCAGCAGTTCGACAGGGGCCCACGAGCAGTACTTC
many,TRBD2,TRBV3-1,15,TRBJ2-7,CASSPTTSATGEQYF,TGTGCCAGCAGCCCGACGACTAGCGCGACGGGCGAGCAGTACTTC
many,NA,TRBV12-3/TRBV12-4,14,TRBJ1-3,CASSPQDSGNTIYF,TGTGCCAGCAGTCCGCAAGACTCTGGAAACACCATATATTTT
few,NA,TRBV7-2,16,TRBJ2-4,CASSLGSNLAKNIQYF,TGTGCCAGCAGCTTAGGGTCAAATTTAGCCAAAAACATTCAGTACTTC
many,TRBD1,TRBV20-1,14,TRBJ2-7,CSARVRRGPGEQYF,TGCAGTGCTAGAGTTCGCAGGGGGCCTGGCGAGCAGTACTTC